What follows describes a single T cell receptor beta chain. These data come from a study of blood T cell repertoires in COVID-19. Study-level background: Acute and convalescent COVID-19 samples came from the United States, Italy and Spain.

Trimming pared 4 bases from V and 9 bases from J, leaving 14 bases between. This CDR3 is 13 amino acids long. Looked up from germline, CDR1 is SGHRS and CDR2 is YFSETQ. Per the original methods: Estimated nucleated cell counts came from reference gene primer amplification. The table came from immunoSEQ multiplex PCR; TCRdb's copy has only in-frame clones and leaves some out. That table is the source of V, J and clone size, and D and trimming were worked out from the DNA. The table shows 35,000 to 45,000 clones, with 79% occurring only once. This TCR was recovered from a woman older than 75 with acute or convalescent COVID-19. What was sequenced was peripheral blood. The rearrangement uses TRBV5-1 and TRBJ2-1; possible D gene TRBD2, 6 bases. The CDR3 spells CASSRELSGEQFF. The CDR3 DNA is TGCGCCAGCAGCCGTGAACTTAGCGGTGAGCAGTTCTTC.